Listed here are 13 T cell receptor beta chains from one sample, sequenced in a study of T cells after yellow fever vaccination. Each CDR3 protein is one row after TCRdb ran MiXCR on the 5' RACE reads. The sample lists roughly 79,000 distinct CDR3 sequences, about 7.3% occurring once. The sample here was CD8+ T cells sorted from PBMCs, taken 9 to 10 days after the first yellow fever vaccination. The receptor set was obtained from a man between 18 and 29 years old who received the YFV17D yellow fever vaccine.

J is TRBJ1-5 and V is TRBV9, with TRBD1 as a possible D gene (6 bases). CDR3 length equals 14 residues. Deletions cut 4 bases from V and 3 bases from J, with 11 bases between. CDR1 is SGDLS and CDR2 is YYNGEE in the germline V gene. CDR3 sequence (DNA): TGTGCCAGCAGCCCTCCAGGGGACAATCAGCCCCAGCATTTT. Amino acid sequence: CASSPPGDNQPQHF.

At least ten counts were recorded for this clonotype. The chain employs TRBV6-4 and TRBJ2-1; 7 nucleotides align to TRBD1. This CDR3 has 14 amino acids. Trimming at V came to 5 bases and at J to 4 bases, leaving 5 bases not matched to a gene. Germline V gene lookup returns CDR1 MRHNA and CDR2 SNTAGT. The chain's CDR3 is CASSPTGDYNEQFF. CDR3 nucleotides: TGTGCCAGCAGTCCCACAGGGGATTACAATGAGCAGTTCTTC.

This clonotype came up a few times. CDR3 sequence (DNA): TGTGCCAGTACTGGTTCTATGGTTCAGCCCCAGCATTTT. Amino acid sequence: CASTGSMVQPQHF. The V and J genes are TRBV19 and TRBJ1-5; D is ambiguous. This CDR3 region has 13 residues. Germline V gene lookup returns CDR1 LNHDA and CDR2 SQIVND (reference sequence). V was clipped by 7 bases and J by 6 bases, with 13 bases between them.

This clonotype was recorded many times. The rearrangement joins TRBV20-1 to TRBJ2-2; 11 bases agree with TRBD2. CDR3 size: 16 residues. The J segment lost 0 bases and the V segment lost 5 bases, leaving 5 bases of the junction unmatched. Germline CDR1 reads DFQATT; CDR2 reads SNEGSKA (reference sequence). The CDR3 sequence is CSARSGGATNTGELFF. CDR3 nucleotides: TGCAGTGCTCGTAGCGGGGGGGCTACGAACACCGGGGAGCTGTTTTTT.

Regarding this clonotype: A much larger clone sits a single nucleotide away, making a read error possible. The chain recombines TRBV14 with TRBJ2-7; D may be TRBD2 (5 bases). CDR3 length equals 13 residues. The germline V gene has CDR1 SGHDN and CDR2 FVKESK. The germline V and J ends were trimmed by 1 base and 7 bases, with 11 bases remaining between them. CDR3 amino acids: CASSQAGESEQYV. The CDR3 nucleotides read TGTGCCAGCAGCCAAGCCGGGGAGTCGGAGCAGTACGTC.

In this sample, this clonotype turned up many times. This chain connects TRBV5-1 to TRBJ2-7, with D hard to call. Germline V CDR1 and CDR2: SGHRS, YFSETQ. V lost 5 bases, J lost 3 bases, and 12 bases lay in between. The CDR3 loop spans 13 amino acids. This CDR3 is CASRRQVGYEQYV. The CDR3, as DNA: TGCGCCAGCAGGCGGCAGGTGGGCTACGAGCAGTACGTC.

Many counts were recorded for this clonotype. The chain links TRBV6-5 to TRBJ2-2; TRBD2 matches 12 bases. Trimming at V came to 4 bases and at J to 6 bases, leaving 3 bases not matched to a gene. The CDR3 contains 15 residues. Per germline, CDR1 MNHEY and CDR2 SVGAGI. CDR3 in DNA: TGTGCCAGCAGTTTTGGACTAGCGGGGTCCGGGGAGCTGTTTTTT. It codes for CASSFGLAGSGELFF.

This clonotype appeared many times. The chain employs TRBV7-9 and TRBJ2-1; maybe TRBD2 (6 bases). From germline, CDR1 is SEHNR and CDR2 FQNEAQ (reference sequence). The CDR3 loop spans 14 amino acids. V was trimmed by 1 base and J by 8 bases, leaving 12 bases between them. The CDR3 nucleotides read TGTGCCAGCAGCTTAGATACTAGCTCCGATGAGCAGTTCTTC. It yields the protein CASSLDTSSDEQFF.

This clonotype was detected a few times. The DNA for the CDR3 is TGTGCCACCAGAGGGGCCCAAAATAATGAGCAGTTCTTC. Translating it yields CATRGAQNNEQFF. The chain is built from TRBV6-2 or TRBV6-3 and TRBJ2-1; D may be TRBD1 or TRBD2 (5 bases each). The CDR3 is 13 residues long. V dropped 10 bases and J dropped 7 bases, with 17 bases sitting between them. Germline-derived CDR1 and CDR2 are MNHEY and SVGEGT.

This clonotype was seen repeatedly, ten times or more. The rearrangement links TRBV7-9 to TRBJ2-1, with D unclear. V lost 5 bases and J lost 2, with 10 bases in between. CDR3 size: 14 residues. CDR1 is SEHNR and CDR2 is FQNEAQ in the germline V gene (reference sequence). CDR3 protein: CASSLPAPYNEQFF. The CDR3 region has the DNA TGTGCCAGCAGCCTCCCGGCTCCCTACAATGAGCAGTTCTTC.

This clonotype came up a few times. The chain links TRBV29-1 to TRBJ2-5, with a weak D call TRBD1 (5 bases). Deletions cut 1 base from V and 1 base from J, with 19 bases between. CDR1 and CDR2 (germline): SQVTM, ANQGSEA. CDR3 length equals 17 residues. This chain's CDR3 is CSVEGARVARSQETQYF. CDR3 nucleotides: TGCAGCGTTGAAGGTGCCAGGGTGGCCAGGAGCCAAGAGACCCAGTACTTC. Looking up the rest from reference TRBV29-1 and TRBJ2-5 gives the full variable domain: SAVISQKPSRDICQRGTSLTIQCQVDSQVTMMFWYRQQPGQSLTLIATANQGSEATYESGFVIDKFPISRPNLTFSTLTVSNMSPEDSSIYLCSVEGARVARSQETQYFGPGTRLLVL.

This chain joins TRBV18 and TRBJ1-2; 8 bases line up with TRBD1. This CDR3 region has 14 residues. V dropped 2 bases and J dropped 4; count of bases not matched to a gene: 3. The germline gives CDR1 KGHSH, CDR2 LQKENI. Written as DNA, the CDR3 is TGTGCCAGCTCACCATCCGGGACAGGCTATGGCTACACCTTC. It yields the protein CASSPSGTGYGYTF.

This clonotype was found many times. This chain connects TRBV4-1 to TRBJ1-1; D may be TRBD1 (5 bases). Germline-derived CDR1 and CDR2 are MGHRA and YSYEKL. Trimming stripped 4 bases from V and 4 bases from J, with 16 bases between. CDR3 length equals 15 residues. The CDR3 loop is CASSRSGGKVTEAFF. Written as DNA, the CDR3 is TGCGCCAGCAGCCGTTCGGGGGGGAAGGTCACTGAAGCTTTCTTT.